The 18 T cell receptor beta chains listed next were all sequenced from one sample in a study of control samples from healthy donors and cancer patients. The data were produced by immunoSEQ multiplex PCR, yet TCRdb's version contains in-frame clones alone and is incomplete. The sample lists roughly 130,000 clones, over 75% occurring once. The sample comprised blood. Source of these receptors: a man aged 18 to 30 in good health.

The rearrangement uses TRBV5-1 and TRBJ2-3, with D uncertain. Trimming left V 1 base short and J 0 bases short, with 12 bases between. This CDR3 has 16 amino acids. CDR1 is SGHRS and CDR2 is YFSETQ in the germline V gene. In DNA form, the CDR3 reads TGCGCCAGCAGCTTGATGGTTTTGGGGAGCACAGATACGCAGTATTTT. Translating it yields CASSLMVLGSTDTQYF.

DNA for the CDR3: TGTGCCAGCAGTTTAATCCGCGGGGGATCTGGAAACACCATATATTTT. This gives the protein CASSLIRGGSGNTIYF. The genes are TRBV28 and TRBJ1-3; a possible D gene is TRBD1 (5 bases). Germline V gives CDR1 MDHEN, CDR2 SYDVKM. The CDR3 totals 16 residues. V gave up 2 bases and J gave up 1 base, with 12 bases separating them.

The gene calls are TRBV12-3 or TRBV12-4 and TRBJ1-1; 9 positions agree with TRBD1. The CDR3 is 13 amino acids. V gave up 6 bases and J gave up 5 bases; unmatched junction bases: 4. The DNA of the CDR3 is TGTGCCAGCAGCGAACAGGGGGCGACTGAAGCTTTCTTT. Translation gives CASSEQGATEAFF.

V and J are TRBV5-4 and TRBJ1-1; 8 bases are shared with TRBD1. This CDR3 has 13 residues. Trimming at V came to 3 bases and at J to 4 bases, leaving 2 bases not matched to a gene. Looked up from germline, CDR1 is SGHNT and CDR2 is YYREEE (reference sequence). For the CDR3, the DNA is TGTGCCAGCAGCTCCGACAGGGGCACTGAAGCTTTCTTT. It yields the protein CASSSDRGTEAFF. The entire variable domain, with the rest obtained from reference TRBV5-4 and TRBJ1-1, is as follows: ETGVTQSPTHLIKTRGQQVTLRCSSQSGHNTVSWYQQALGQGPQFIFQYYREEENGRGNFPPRFSGLQFPNYSSELNVNALELDDSALYLCASSSDRGTEAFFGQGTRLTVV.

V gene TRBV4-1 combines with J gene TRBJ1-6; 9 nucleotides match TRBD1. CDR1 MGHRA and CDR2 YSYEKL come from the germline V gene. The CDR3 spans 13 residues. The V and J ends lost 8 bases and 11 bases, in that order; junction bases with no gene match: 7. The CDR3 loop is CASRGTGRTPLHF. The CDR3 DNA is TGCGCCAGCCGTGGGACAGGGCGGACACCCCTCCACTTT.

The J gene is TRBJ2-5, the V gene TRBV7-9; possibly TRBD1 or TRBD2 for D (5 bases each). CDR1 is SEHNR and CDR2 is FQNEAQ in the germline V gene (reference sequence). The CDR3 is made up of 14 amino acids. V dropped 3 bases and J dropped 4 bases, with 12 bases sitting between them. The CDR3 region is CASSFPGRGETQYF. In DNA form, the CDR3 reads TGTGCCAGCAGCTTCCCAGGGAGAGGAGAGACCCAGTACTTC.

V usage is TRBV9 and J usage is TRBJ2-1, with 7 positions matching TRBD2. CDR3 length: 13 residues. With 3 bases clipped from V and 7 bases from J, the junction kept 4 bases outside the gene matches. Germline V lookup: CDR1 SGDLS, CDR2 YYNGEE. The CDR3, as DNA: TGTGCCAGCAGCGGCGGGGAGGGGAATGAGCAGTTCTTC. This sequence encodes CASSGGEGNEQFF. Full variable domain (remainder filled in from reference TRBV9 and TRBJ2-1): DSGVTQTPKHLITATGQRVTLRCSPRSGDLSVYWYQQSLDQGLQFLIQYYNGEERAKGNILERFSAQQFPDLHSELNLSSLELGDSALYFCASSGGEGNEQFFGPGTRLTVL.

The rearrangement joins TRBV6-5 to TRBJ1-5; no definite D call. In germline, CDR1 is MNHEY, CDR2 SVGAGI. This CDR3 has 13 amino acids. Deletions cut 4 bases from V and 6 bases from J, with 10 bases between. The CDR3 DNA reads as TGTGCCAGCAGTTCTACATGGAGTCAGCCCCAGCATTTT. Translated: CASSSTWSQPQHF.

The chain carries TRBV7-9 and TRBJ2-1, with TRBD1 matching 7 bases. This CDR3 contains 14 residues. The trim removed 6 bases at V and 4 bases at J, leaving 6 bases unmatched. CDR1 and CDR2 from the germline V gene are SEHNR and FQNEAQ (reference sequence). CDR3 amino acids: CASRTGTVYNEQFF. In nucleotides, the CDR3 is TGTGCCAGCAGAACCGGGACAGTTTACAATGAGCAGTTCTTC.

The gene calls are TRBV30 and TRBJ2-1; D is possibly TRBD1 or TRBD2 (5 bases each). CDR1 is GTSNPN and CDR2 is SVGIG in the germline V gene (reference sequence). This CDR3 is built from 14 residues. Trimming removed 4 bases at V and 5 bases at J, with 15 bases between. The CDR3 loop is CAWTYEEGHNEQFF. The CDR3 DNA follows: TGTGCCTGGACCTATGAAGAGGGACACAATGAGCAGTTCTTC.

The chain combines TRBV25-1 with TRBJ1-2; tentatively, D is TRBD1 (6 bases). The CDR3 sequence is 15 residues long. V was pared by 2 bases and J by 2 bases, with 12 bases between. CDR1 and CDR2 from the germline V gene are MGHDK and SYGVNS. The CDR3 nucleotides read TGTGCCAGCAGTGAAGGAACAGGGTTAAACTATGGCTACACCTTC. This codes for CASSEGTGLNYGYTF.

The genes are TRBV29-1 and TRBJ2-5; tentatively, D is TRBD2 (6 bases). Deletions cut 3 bases from V and 7 bases from J, with 21 bases between. From germline, CDR1 is SQVTM and CDR2 ANQGSEA. The length of the CDR3 is 15 residues. The CDR3 here is CSVDLGGGWGRTQYF. Here the CDR3 DNA reads TGCAGCGTTGACTTGGGGGGTGGCTGGGGAAGGACCCAGTACTTC. Full variable domain (remainder filled in from reference TRBV29-1 and TRBJ2-5): SAVISQKPSRDICQRGTSLTIQCQVDSQVTMMFWYRQQPGQSLTLIATANQGSEATYESGFVIDKFPISRPNLTFSTLTVSNMSPEDSSIYLCSVDLGGGWGRTQYFGPGTRLLVL.

This chain uses TRBV28 with TRBJ1-1; D perhaps matches TRBD1 (5 bases). The CDR3 is 14 amino acids. The germline CDR1 and CDR2 sequences are MDHEN and SYDVKM. The V gene lost 6 bases and the J gene lost 4 bases, with 15 bases spanning the gap. Written as DNA, the CDR3 is TGTGCCAGCAGGTATAGGGGCGACGGCACTGAAGCTTTCTTT. It yields the protein CASRYRGDGTEAFF.

This chain uses TRBV2 with TRBJ2-1; 15 nucleotides agree with TRBD2. Per the germline V gene, CDR1 is SNHLY and CDR2 is FYNNEI. The CDR3 is 17 residues long. Germline trimming cut 9 bases from V and 3 bases from J; bases unmatched to any gene: 9. CDR3 in amino acids: CARSRTSGRAGYNEQFF. The CDR3, as DNA: TGTGCCAGGAGCAGGACTAGCGGGAGGGCCGGCTACAATGAGCAGTTCTTC.

The V call is TRBV7-9, the J call TRBJ1-5; possible D gene TRBD1, 6 bases. The V and J ends lost 3 bases and 9 bases respectively, with 12 bases between them. This CDR3 contains 13 residues. The V gene's germline CDR1 is SEHNR and CDR2 FQNEAQ (reference sequence). CDR3 loop: CASSFETGRPQHF. CDR3 in DNA: TGTGCCAGCAGCTTCGAAACAGGGAGGCCCCAGCATTTT.

This clone was picked up one time. The genes are TRBV14 and TRBJ1-1, with 11 bases identical to TRBD1. The V segment lost 4 bases and the J segment 4 bases; nucleotides outside the gene matches: 5. Germline V lookup: CDR1 SGHDN, CDR2 FVKESK. This CDR3 is built from 15 residues. The CDR3 protein is CASSLWTGGSTEAFF. In DNA, the CDR3 is TGTGCCAGCAGCCTCTGGACAGGGGGCAGCACTGAAGCTTTCTTT. The variable domain in full, completed from reference TRBV14 and TRBJ1-1, reads EAGVTQFPSHSVIEKGQTVTLRCDPISGHDNLYWYRRVMGKEIKFLLHFVKESKQDESGMPNNRFLAERTGGTYSTLKVQPAELEDSGVYFCASSLWTGGSTEAFFGQGTRLTVV.

This sequence joins TRBV24-1 and TRBJ1-5, with D maybe TRBD1 (6 bases). The CDR3 runs 13 residues. The V end was cut by 4 bases, the J end by 5 bases, with 8 bases between. Germline assignment: CDR1 KGHDR and CDR2 SFDVKD. The CDR3 nucleotides read TGTGCCACCAGTGACTACAGGGATCAGCCCCAGCATTTT. Its protein product is CATSDYRDQPQHF.

This clone was seen a single time. The gene calls are TRBV5-1 and TRBJ2-5, with D possibly being TRBD1 (6 bases). V lost 7 bases, J lost 4 bases, and 11 bases lay in between. CDR1 is SGHRS, CDR2 YFSETQ, per germline. This CDR3 has 12 amino acids. The CDR3, as DNA: TGCGCCAGCTCTACAGGGATAGAGACCCAGTACTTC. As protein: CASSTGIETQYF.